Sequencing of this T cell receptor (beta chain) was carried out in a study of CD8 T cells in Susac syndrome. Findings of the study overall: The relatively small number of individuals in the TCR sequencing and HLA analysis was acknowledged by the study.

On this clonotype itself: What it binds is not known.

RNA totalling roughly 0.45 to 1 ug underwent reverse transcription with random hexamers. A multiplex approach, immunoSEQ multiplex PCR, amplified TCR beta CDR3 across 54 Vbeta and 13 Jbeta. TCRdb re-called the immunoSEQ multiplex PCR reads through MiXCR, storing one row per CDR3 protein. The data show 400,000 to 550,000 distinct CDR3 sequences, more than 70% seen once. The germline V gene encodes CDR1 MNHNS and CDR2 SASEGT. The V and J ends lost 8 bases and 4 bases respectively, with 23 bases between them. The CDR3 loop spans 17 amino acids. Blood CD8+ and CD4+ T cells underwent high-throughput TCR beta sequencing. While CD8+ and CD4+ T cells were isolated negatively, TEMRA cells were enriched by FACS.

The chain links TRBV6-1 to TRBJ2-2, with D possibly TRBD2 on 6 matching bases. The receptor was isolated from a human donor with multiple sclerosis. The sample comprised CD8+ T cells from PBMCs. The CDR3 sequence: CASPSGSGDFITGELFF. DNA of the CDR3: TGTGCCAGCCCCTCTGGTAGCGGAGATTTTATCACCGGGGAGCTGTTTTTT.